The entry below gives a single TCR beta chain sequence along with its context. The antigen is not known. TCRdb ran MiXCR on the reads and lists one entry per CDR3 protein. The table records 450,000 to 650,000 distinct CDR3 sequences, about 30% of them present only once. CDR3 size: 15 residues. The germline CDR1 and CDR2 sequences are SGHTA and FQGNSA. Trimming cost V 1 base and J 2 bases, with 12 bases left between them. These data originate in a study of T cell repertoires in cytomegalovirus infection. Study at large: TCR beta signatures that were public indicated CMV infection and matching HLA type.

Study-wide results and caveats: Dominating the ex vivo response were HLA-C-restricted CMV-specific TCR beta clonotypes. The study identified carriers of CMV plus the relevant HLA from cumulative public TCR beta family frequency.

This clonotype was sampled from a human donor in good health (CMV status not recorded). Some clones in this sample may be carry-over from other donors' samples. V gene TRBV7-2 combines with J gene TRBJ2-7, with D possibly matching TRBD2 (6 bases). The specimen sequenced was PBMCs. In DNA, the CDR3 is TGTGCCAGCAGCTTAGACGGGAGAGTCACCTACGAGCAGTACTTC. As protein: CASSLDGRVTYEQYF.